This TCR beta chain comes out of a study of T cell repertoires in cytomegalovirus infection. This clonotype was seen many times. As yet, its antigen is unknown. Study results and caveats: In two of eight donors, the top clonotype was HLA-C-restricted CMV-specific.

Each CDR3 protein gets one entry after TCRdb re-called the reads with MiXCR. Here the sample spans roughly 250,000 distinct CDR3 sequences, about 12% being singletons. The CDR3 length is 19 residues. Germline V gene data show CDR1 as ENHRY and CDR2 as SYGVKD. J lost 1 base, V lost 5 bases, and 8 bases had no gene match. The sequence was collected from a human donor in good health (CMV status not recorded). Some clones in this sample may be carry-over from other donors' samples. Sequenced material: PBMCs. The chain joins TRBV10-3 to TRBJ2-1, with 16 bases aligning to TRBD2. CDR3: CAISPGTSGRAQSYNEQFF. In DNA, the CDR3 is TGTGCCATCAGTCCCGGGACTAGCGGGAGGGCCCAATCCTACAATGAGCAGTTCTTC.